Shown below are 10 T cell receptor beta chains from a single sample sequenced in a study of T cell repertoires in cytomegalovirus infection. TCRdb re-derived calls from the reads in MiXCR, one entry per CDR3 protein. The data hold some 680,000 distinct CDR3 sequences, with 35% observed a single time. The sample consisted of PBMCs. These receptors all stem from a human donor in good health (CMV status not recorded). Some clones in this sample may be carry-over from other donors' samples.

In its sample, this clonotype was seen many times. The V gene is TRBV7-2, the J gene TRBJ1-2; the D gene is possibly TRBD1 (6 bases). The CDR3 runs to 14 residues. Germline V gene lookup returns CDR1 SGHTA and CDR2 FQGNSA. V lost 5 bases to trimming and J lost 6 bases, with 16 bases between them. DNA of the CDR3: TGTGCCAGCAGCCAACAAGACAGGAGGAATGGCTACACCTTC. It is translated as CASSQQDRRNGYTF.

A note on this clonotype: An end of the junction differs from the germline gene, which may be a read error. The rearrangement links TRBV27 to TRBJ2-2; 13 nucleotides align to TRBD2. From germline, CDR1 is MNHEY and CDR2 SMNVEV (reference sequence). This CDR3 is 16 amino acids long. The CDR3 region is CASSASGLAGPGELFF. Written as DNA, the CDR3 is TGTGCCAGCAGTGCCTCGGGACTAGCGGGACCCGGTGAGCTGTTTTTT.

With regard to this clonotype: The junction and the germline gene differ at one end; a read error may be behind it. The J gene is TRBJ2-7, the V gene TRBV7-2, with D hard to call. CDR1 and CDR2 from the germline V gene are SGHTA and FQGNSA. The length of the CDR3 is 13 residues. DNA for the CDR3: TGTGCCAGCAGCCAGTCGGTATCCTACGAACAGTACTTC. Protein product: CASSQSVSYEQYF.

At least ten counts were recorded for this clonotype. This rearrangement joins TRBV4-1 to TRBJ2-5, with 7 bases aligning to TRBD1. CDR1 is MGHRA and CDR2 is YSYEKL in the germline V gene. The junction had 6 bases not matched to a gene; V was cut back by 1 base and J by 1 base. The CDR3 consists of 16 residues. This CDR3 reads CASSQGSGTVQETQYF. Written as DNA, the CDR3 is TGCGCCAGCAGCCAAGGGTCAGGGACAGTCCAAGAGACCCAGTACTTC.

The rearrangement joins TRBV15 to TRBJ2-1; D is unresolved. Germline lookup yields CDR1 LNHNV and CDR2 YYDKDF (reference sequence). V was cut by 3 bases and J by 2 bases, with 14 bases left in between. There are 16 residues in the CDR3. CDR3: CATSRTQVKPYNEQFF. The CDR3 DNA reads TGTGCCACCAGCAGGACCCAGGTCAAACCCTACAATGAGCAGTTCTTC.

V usage is TRBV24-1 and J usage is TRBJ2-3; D is uncertain. This CDR3 contains 17 residues. V dropped 0 bases and J dropped 1 base, with 13 bases sitting between them. From germline, CDR1 is KGHDR and CDR2 SFDVKD. This CDR3 is CATSDLQGGGGTDTQYF. CDR3 DNA sequence: TGTGCCACCAGTGATTTGCAAGGTGGTGGGGGCACAGATACGCAGTATTTT.

This clonotype was observed at least ten times. The DNA for the CDR3 is TGTGCCAGTAGTATCAACAGGGTCTATGGCTACACCTTC. Amino acids: CASSINRVYGYTF. The chain couples TRBV19 to TRBJ1-2; D may be TRBD1 (6 bases). The ends were cut back, 3 bases at V and 4 bases at J, with 9 bases in the middle. CDR1 and CDR2 from the germline V gene are LNHDA and SQIVND (reference sequence). The CDR3 runs to 13 residues.

The gene calls are TRBV11-2 and TRBJ2-1, with D perhaps TRBD1 (6 bases). The CDR3 loop spans 13 amino acids. Germline assignment: CDR1 SGHAT and CDR2 FQNNGV. V lost 5 bases and J 7 bases, leaving 12 bases between the germline ends. The CDR3 loop reads CASSPRRGNEQFF. The CDR3, as DNA: TGTGCCAGCAGCCCGCGAAGGGGGAATGAGCAGTTCTTC. The full variable domain, with the rest looked up from reference TRBV11-2 and TRBJ2-1, is EAGVAQSPRYKIIEKRQSVAFWCNPISGHATLYWYQQILGQGPKLLIQFQNNGVVDDSQLPKDRFSAERLKGVDSTLKIQPAKLEDSAVYLCASSPRRGNEQFFGPGTRLTVL.

This clonotype was detected only a few times. The chain links TRBV11-1 to TRBJ2-1; 7 bases align to TRBD2. In germline, CDR1 is SGHAT, CDR2 FQDESV (reference sequence). This CDR3 region has 15 residues. Trimming took 5 bases from V and 8 from J; bases not matched to a gene: 12. The CDR3, as DNA: TGTGCCAGCAGCGGGACTACCCACAACTCCGATGAGCAGTTCTTC. Protein: CASSGTTHNSDEQFF.

This clonotype has only a few counts. This chain joins TRBV4-2 and TRBJ2-1; 7 bases agree with TRBD2. Trimming took 0 bases from V and 14 from J; bases not matched to a gene: 10. The CDR3 has 14 residues. Germline lookup yields CDR1 LGHNA and CDR2 YNFKEQ. This CDR3 reads CASSQEPREGTEFF. The CDR3 DNA sequence: TGTGCCAGCAGCCAAGAACCGAGGGAGGGGACGGAGTTCTTC.